This TCR beta chain was captured in a study of blood T cell repertoires in COVID-19. Profiling relied on immunoSEQ multiplex PCR, and the TCRdb table lists in-frame clones only, not all of them. This sample carries about 360,000 clones, 87% of them seen once, and the ten largest clones take approximately 1.3%. This CDR3 spans 15 amino acids. V lost 5 bases and J 2 bases, leaving 12 bases between the germline ends. In germline, CDR1 is LNHDA, CDR2 SQIVND (reference sequence). In this sample, this clone turned up once. Input material: PBMCs or T cells enriched from blood (not recorded which). This TCR was recovered from a man younger than 45 who had recovered from COVID-19. The chain recombines TRBV19 with TRBJ2-2, with TRBD1 as a possible D gene (6 bases). The CDR3 region has the DNA TGTGCCAGTAGTCCAGGGGAAACAAACACCGGGGAGCTGTTTTTT. It is translated as CASSPGETNTGELFF.